The T cell receptor (beta chain) under discussion was sequenced for a study of metastatic and nonmetastatic thyroid tumors. Comments on this clone: Its antigen is not identified.

Germline V gene sequence: CDR1 ENHRY, CDR2 SYGVKD. This CDR3 comprises 14 residues. The V end lost 5 bases, the J end lost 2 bases, and 13 bases lay between the germline ends. Study-wide points: Compared with benign nodules, malignant thyroid tumors were reported to have significantly higher TCR beta diversity in both blood and tumor.

Via MiXCR, TCRdb re-called the PCR reads. The repertoire includes thousands of clones, approximately 32% of them detected once, and roughly a sixth sits in the top ten. Among the patients, none had received any treatment before thyroid surgery. Source material: adjacent normal tissue. J is TRBJ2-7 and V is TRBV10-3, with D unresolved. This sequence was found in a female donor with papillary thyroid cancer or a benign thyroid nodule (not recorded which). Some clones in this sample may be carry-over from other donors' samples. CDR3 in DNA: TGTGCCATCAGTATCGACTCGACCACCTACGAGCAGTACTTC. As protein: CAISIDSTTYEQYF.